This T cell receptor beta chain appears in the sequencing data of a study of blood T cell repertoires in COVID-19. Whole-study context: Sites across the United States, Italy and Spain contributed samples from acute and convalescent COVID-19. The cDNA or gDNA used as material had been derived from T cells, B-cell-depleted T cells, or PBMCs.

Authors' processing steps: Reference gene primer amplification yielded estimated nucleated cell counts. The method was immunoSEQ multiplex PCR; TCRdb's version includes in-frame clones alone and lacks a portion of them. For V, J and clone size, that table is used; D and trimming come from the DNA. The profile shows 150,000 to 200,000 clones, roughly 94% of them singletons. Seattle researchers signed up patients amid active infection and tracked them longitudinally. CDR3 size: 14 residues. V lost 5 bases to trimming and J lost 2 bases; unmatched junction nucleotides: 4. Germline CDR1 is SEHNR and CDR2 is FQNEAQ (reference sequence).

The receptor was derived from a man under 40 with COVID-19, enrolled during active disease. V gene TRBV7-9 combines with J gene TRBJ1-2, with 8 bases identical to TRBD1. The specimen sequenced was peripheral blood. In DNA form, the CDR3 reads TGTGCCAGCAGCGCCCGGACAGGGAACTATGGCTACACCTTC. It codes for CASSARTGNYGYTF.